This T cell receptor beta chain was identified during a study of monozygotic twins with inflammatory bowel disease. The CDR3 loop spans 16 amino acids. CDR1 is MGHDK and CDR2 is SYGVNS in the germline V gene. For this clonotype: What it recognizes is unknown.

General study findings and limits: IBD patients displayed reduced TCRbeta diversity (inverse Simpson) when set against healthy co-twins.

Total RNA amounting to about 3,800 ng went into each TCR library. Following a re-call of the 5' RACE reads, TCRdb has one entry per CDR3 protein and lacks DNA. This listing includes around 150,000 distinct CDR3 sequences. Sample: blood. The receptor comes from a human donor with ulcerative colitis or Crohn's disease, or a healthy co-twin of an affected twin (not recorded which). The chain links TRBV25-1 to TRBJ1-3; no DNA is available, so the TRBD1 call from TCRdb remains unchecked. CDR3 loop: CASSEYMGHSGNTIYF.